One and the same sample provided the 31 T cell receptor beta chains below, sequenced in a study of patients and donors after allogeneic stem cell transplantation. One entry per CDR3 protein, called by TCRdb with MiXCR from the RT-PCR reads. The sample records about 2,500 distinct CDR3 sequences, 8.2% being singletons. The specimen was blood, either unsorted or a sorted T cell fraction (not recorded which). The receptor set was obtained from a human donor who was either an allogeneic HSCT recipient or a stem cell or donor lymphocyte infusion donor (not recorded which). It is not recorded whose cells these are; they may come from a transplant donor.

V usage is TRBV6-1 and J usage is TRBJ2-1; 14 nucleotides align to TRBD2. In germline, CDR1 is MNHNS, CDR2 SASEGT. The V segment lost 4 bases and the J segment 7 bases; nucleotides outside the gene matches: 9. This CDR3 has 17 residues. In DNA, the CDR3 is TGTGCCAGCAGTGCGTACGGGGGGACTAGCGGGAGTAATGAGCAGTTCTTC. Its protein product is CASSAYGGTSGSNEQFF.

Judged by abundance, this clonotype is medium-sized. This sequence joins TRBV7-2 and TRBJ2-7, with 13 bases fitting TRBD2. This CDR3 is built from 14 residues. With 5 bases clipped from V and 7 bases from J, the junction kept 5 bases outside the gene matches. Germline assignment: CDR1 SGHTA and CDR2 FQGNSA. The CDR3 bases are TGTGCCAGCAGCCTTGGACTAGCGGGAGTAGAGCAGTACTTC. It codes for CASSLGLAGVEQYF.

By share, this clonotype counts as medium-sized. V usage is TRBV7-2 and J usage is TRBJ2-7, with D perhaps matching TRBD2 (5 bases). Germline-derived CDR1 and CDR2 are SGHTA and FQGNSA. The CDR3 has 13 residues. The V and J ends lost 2 bases and 5 bases respectively, with 10 bases between them. In DNA, the CDR3 is TGTGCCAGCAGCTTATGGGGAGAGGACGAGCAGTACTTC. Its protein is CASSLWGEDEQYF.

The V call is TRBV10-3, the J call TRBJ2-7; the match to TRBD1 covers 9 bases. Per the germline V gene, CDR1 is ENHRY and CDR2 is SYGVKD. The trim removed 6 bases at V and 4 bases at J, leaving 4 bases unmatched. The CDR3 extends over 13 amino acids. The CDR3 protein is CAISPGTGYEQYF. Written as DNA, the CDR3 is TGTGCCATCAGCCCCGGGACAGGGTACGAGCAGTACTTC.

This clonotype has a handful of counts. The chain links TRBV12-3 or TRBV12-4 to TRBJ2-1, with 10 bases fitting TRBD2. The ends lost 5 bases at V and 7 bases at J; junction bases unmatched: 14. This CDR3 has 17 residues. CDR3 in DNA: TGTGCCAGCAGTCTCCCCCGGGCAACTAGCGGGAAGAATGAGCAGTTCTTC. Translating it yields CASSLPRATSGKNEQFF.

This clonotype was counted between two and nine times. This sequence joins TRBV18 and TRBJ2-7; 7 bases agree with TRBD1. This CDR3 is built from 13 residues. The V gene's germline CDR1 is KGHSH and CDR2 LQKENI. The V gene end was trimmed by 3 bases and the J gene end by 5 bases; junction bases not matched to a gene: 4. CDR3 region: CASSPSTGDEQYF. Here the CDR3 DNA reads TGTGCCAGCTCACCTAGCACAGGGGACGAGCAGTACTTC. The full variable domain, completed using reference TRBV18 and TRBJ2-7, is NAGVMQNPRHLVRRRGQEARLRCSPMKGHSHVYWYRQLPEEGLKFMVYLQKENIIDESGMPKERFSAEFPKEGPSILRIQQVVRGDSAAYFCASSPSTGDEQYFGPGTRLTVT.

This clonotype has more than one count but fewer than ten. In DNA, the CDR3 is TGTGCCAGCAGCGTAGGGGGAGGGACTCGGGAGACCCAGTACTTC. Translated: CASSVGGGTRETQYF. This chain links TRBV9 with TRBJ2-5, with 7 bases identical to TRBD2. The CDR3 is 15 residues long. Germline lookup yields CDR1 SGDLS and CDR2 YYNGEE. V lost 0 bases and J lost 5; bases outside the gene matches: 7. Complete variable domain (other parts from reference TRBV9 and TRBJ2-5): DSGVTQTPKHLITATGQRVTLRCSPRSGDLSVYWYQQSLDQGLQFLIQYYNGEERAKGNILERFSAQQFPDLHSELNLSSLELGDSALYFCASSVGGGTRETQYFGPGTRLLVL.

This clonotype was detected only a few times. The chain carries TRBV20-1 and TRBJ2-1; 8 positions agree with TRBD1. Trimming cost V 5 bases and J 5 bases; bases outside gene matches: 11. CDR1 and CDR2 (germline): DFQATT, SNEGSKA (reference sequence). The CDR3 length is 15 residues. CDR3 nucleotide sequence: TGCAGTGCTGTCAGGGGGCCGTCCGTCGACAATGAGCAGTTCTTC. Its translation is CSAVRGPSVDNEQFF.

V and J are TRBV6-1 and TRBJ1-4, with no clear D. CDR3 length: 15 amino acids. V lost 3 bases and J lost 7, with 15 bases in between. The germline V gene has CDR1 MNHNS and CDR2 SASEGT. CDR3 in amino acids: CASSEDQGIGEKLFF. The CDR3 DNA reads as TGTGCCAGCAGTGAGGACCAAGGAATAGGTGAAAAACTGTTTTTT.

By frequency in the sample, this clonotype is medium-sized. V gene TRBV7-9 combines with J gene TRBJ1-2; perhaps TRBD1 as D (6 bases). The V and J ends lost 8 bases and 6 bases respectively, with 13 bases between them. Germline V gives CDR1 SEHNR, CDR2 FQNEAQ (reference sequence). The length of the CDR3 is 12 residues. The CDR3 here is CASQTGRNGYTF. In DNA form, the CDR3 reads TGTGCCAGCCAAACAGGGAGGAATGGCTACACCTTC.

A few counts support this clonotype. This chain joins TRBV3-1 and TRBJ2-7, with a tentative D call TRBD1 (6 bases). The length of the CDR3 is 14 residues. Germline lookup yields CDR1 LGHDT and CDR2 YNNKEL (reference sequence). The germline V and J ends were trimmed by 4 bases and 1 base, with 11 bases remaining between them. The CDR3 reads CASSPRQGSYEQYF. In DNA, the CDR3 is TGTGCCAGCAGCCCCCGCCAGGGGTCCTACGAGCAGTACTTC.

This clonotype occurred a few times. The rearrangement links TRBV2 to TRBJ2-7; 9 bases agree with TRBD2. Germline CDR1 is SNHLY and CDR2 is FYNNEI. The CDR3 contains 15 residues. Trimming took 6 bases from V and 6 from J; bases not matched to a gene: 12. The CDR3: CASRDVSGSEGEQYF. The CDR3 nucleotides are TGTGCCAGCAGAGACGTTAGCGGGAGTGAGGGCGAGCAGTACTTC.

This rearrangement joins TRBV10-3 to TRBJ1-2; maybe TRBD1 (5 bases). This CDR3 has 11 residues. The ends were cut back, 8 bases at V and 6 bases at J, with 10 bases in the middle. Germline lookup yields CDR1 ENHRY and CDR2 SYGVKD. In DNA form, the CDR3 reads TGTGCCATCTCAATGGACAATGGCTACACCTTC. Residues: CAISMDNGYTF.

The chain uses TRBV12-3 or TRBV12-4 and TRBJ1-1; no clear D gene. The CDR3 totals 12 residues. V lost 7 bases, J lost 4 bases, and 10 bases lay in between. The CDR3 region is CASNPGRTEAFF. CDR3 DNA: TGTGCCAGCAACCCCGGTCGCACTGAAGCTTTCTTT.

In DNA, the CDR3 is TGTGCCAGCAGCACAAGGACAGGGGGCTTGGATGAGCAGTTCTTC. Translation gives CASSTRTGGLDEQFF. The chain employs TRBV11-2 and TRBJ2-1, with 11 positions matching TRBD1. Germline-derived CDR1 and CDR2 are SGHAT and FQNNGV. This CDR3 is 15 amino acids long. J was trimmed by 8 bases and V by 5 bases; bases with no gene match: 8.

Sample share makes this clonotype medium-sized. V is TRBV7-8 and J is TRBJ2-7; D is perhaps TRBD1 or TRBD2 (5 bases each). Germline V CDR1 and CDR2: SGHVS, FQNEAQ. Trimming pared 0 bases from V and 3 bases from J, leaving 9 bases between. The CDR3 extends over 14 amino acids. The CDR3 DNA sequence: TGTGCCAGCAGCTTAGCCAGGGCGGGCTACGAGCAGTACTTC. Protein sequence: CASSLARAGYEQYF.

The V and J genes are TRBV28 and TRBJ2-7; 11 bases agree with TRBD2. Germline lookup yields CDR1 MDHEN and CDR2 SYDVKM. The CDR3 is 15 amino acids. With 6 bases clipped from V and 3 bases from J, the junction kept 7 bases outside the gene matches. CDR3 loop: CASRGTGTSGYEQYF. In nucleotides, the CDR3 is TGTGCCAGCAGGGGGACCGGGACTAGCGGCTACGAGCAGTACTTC.

By sample fraction, this clonotype is medium-sized. This rearrangement joins TRBV13 to TRBJ2-5; possible D gene TRBD2, 5 bases. The CDR3 length is 11 residues. Germline CDR1 is PRHDT and CDR2 is FYEKMQ (reference sequence). Between the trimmed V and J ends, which lost 8 bases and 4 bases, there was a span of 8 bases. CDR3 in DNA: TGTGCCAGCTCGGGATCAGAGACCCAGTACTTC. Protein: CASSGSETQYF.

This clonotype has just a few counts. The chain couples TRBV7-6 to TRBJ2-7, with D perhaps matching TRBD2 (7 bases). Germline values: CDR1 SGHVS, CDR2 FNYEAQ. The CDR3 contains 14 residues. The V gene lost 3 bases and the J gene lost 3 bases, with 12 bases spanning the gap. CDR3 protein: CASSLDRGGYEQYF. The DNA for the CDR3 is TGTGCCAGCAGCTTGGATAGGGGGGGCTACGAGCAGTACTTC.

This clonotype is termed medium-sized (0.01 to 0.1%). The rearrangement joins TRBV7-2 to TRBJ2-5; D remains ambiguous. The CDR3 has 13 amino acids. Per the germline V gene, CDR1 is SGHTA and CDR2 is FQGNSA. Trimming cost V 6 bases and J 0 bases, with 8 bases left between them. The CDR3 protein is CASSLRYQETQYF. The CDR3, as DNA: TGTGCCAGCAGTCTCAGGTACCAAGAGACCCAGTACTTC.

By share, this clonotype ranks as large (0.1 to 1%). The chain has TRBV11-2 and TRBJ2-1; D tentatively reads TRBD1 or TRBD2 (5 bases each). V lost 5 bases to trimming and J lost 6 bases, with 17 bases between them. Germline V lookup: CDR1 SGHAT, CDR2 FQNNGV. The CDR3 is made up of 15 amino acids. CDR3 DNA sequence: TGTGCCAGCAGCCCGGAGATGGGGGATGGCAATGAGCAGTTCTTC. This codes for CASSPEMGDGNEQFF.

This clonotype rates as medium-sized. CDR3 protein: CASSSRAQETQYF. CDR3 DNA sequence: TGTGCCAGCAGCTCCCGGGCCCAAGAGACCCAGTACTTC. J is TRBJ2-5 and V is TRBV11-2; D gene uncertain. Germline values: CDR1 SGHAT, CDR2 FQNNGV. The ends were cut back, 4 bases at V and 1 base at J, with 7 bases in the middle. The CDR3 consists of 13 residues.

J is TRBJ2-1 and V is TRBV7-2; 9 bases agree with TRBD1. Germline V lookup: CDR1 SGHTA, CDR2 FQGNSA. Trimming took 5 bases from V and 4 from J; bases not matched to a gene: 9. The CDR3 extends over 16 amino acids. The CDR3 sequence: CASSRGTGNTYNEQFF. CDR3 bases: TGTGCCAGCAGCCGAGGGACAGGGAACACTTACAATGAGCAGTTCTTC.

The rearrangement links TRBV28 to TRBJ2-1; TRBD2 matches at 7 bases. The junction had 16 bases not matched to a gene; V was cut back by 4 bases and J by 10 bases. The germline gives CDR1 MDHEN, CDR2 SYDVKM. The CDR3 is 16 amino acids. This CDR3 reads CASSSPTSTGRGEQFF. The CDR3 DNA is TGTGCCAGCAGTTCCCCGACTAGCACCGGACGGGGCGAGCAGTTCTTC.

This clonotype was seen only a few times. The J gene is TRBJ1-2, the V gene TRBV5-1; no definite D call. Trimming removed 0 bases from V and 8 bases from J, with 8 bases in between. The length of the CDR3 is 12 residues. CDR1 and CDR2 (germline): SGHRS, YFSETQ. The CDR3 is CASSLERNGYTF. CDR3 coding DNA: TGCGCCAGCAGCTTGGAGAGAAACGGCTACACCTTC.

This clonotype was seen a few times. The V and J genes are TRBV7-2 and TRBJ1-5; the D is unclear. The CDR3 spans 13 residues. With 4 bases removed from V and 3 bases from J, the gap between germline ends came to 7 bases. From germline, CDR1 is SGHTA and CDR2 FQGNSA. Here the CDR3 DNA reads TGTGCCAGCAGCTCCCGTTACAATCAGCCCCAGCATTTT. Its protein product is CASSSRYNQPQHF.

Within the sample, this clonotype is medium-sized. As DNA, the CDR3 is TGCAGTGCTAGGGACAGGGGAAATTCACCCCTCCACTTT. Its translation: CSARDRGNSPLHF. The chain carries TRBV20-1 and TRBJ1-6, with 9 bases aligning to TRBD1. This CDR3 spans 13 amino acids. Germline V gives CDR1 DFQATT, CDR2 SNEGSKA (reference sequence). V was clipped by 3 bases and J by 7 bases; unmatched bases: 1.

By proportion, this clonotype is medium-sized (0.01 to 0.1%). The chain couples TRBV20-1 to TRBJ2-7, with D tentatively TRBD1 (6 bases). This CDR3 is built from 13 residues. V was pared by 4 bases and J by 4 bases, with 14 bases between. The germline CDR1 and CDR2 sequences are DFQATT and SNEGSKA (reference sequence). This chain's CDR3 is CSATGDPPYEQYF. The CDR3 nucleotides read TGCAGTGCTACAGGGGATCCCCCGTACGAGCAGTACTTC.

This chain connects TRBV5-1 to TRBJ1-2; D remains ambiguous. V was trimmed by 1 base and J by 5 bases, leaving 9 bases between them. Germline V gene sequence: CDR1 SGHRS, CDR2 YFSETQ. This CDR3 is built from 13 residues. CDR3 region: CASSLLNSYGYTF. CDR3 DNA: TGCGCCAGCAGCTTGTTGAATTCGTATGGCTACACCTTC.

The chain links TRBV25-1 to TRBJ2-1; D may correspond to TRBD1 or TRBD2 (5 bases each). The germline V gene encodes CDR1 MGHDK and CDR2 SYGVNS. V was clipped by 3 bases and J by 11 bases, with 14 bases between them. The CDR3 covers 13 residues. In DNA form, the CDR3 reads TGTGCCAGCAGTGAGTCCAGGTCGGGGCAGCAGTTCTTC. Protein sequence: CASSESRSGQQFF.

This clonotype is large (0.1 to 1%) within its sample. The chain is built from TRBV6-6 and TRBJ2-1, with D possibly called TRBD1 or TRBD2 (5 bases each). Germline lookup yields CDR1 MNHNY and CDR2 SVGAGI (reference sequence). The V and J ends lost 6 bases and 10 bases respectively, with 13 bases between them. The length of the CDR3 is 12 residues. The CDR3, as DNA: TGTGCCAGCAGCCAGGGAGTAGGGGAGCAGTTCTTC. This translates into CASSQGVGEQFF.